This TCR beta chain was captured by sequencing in a study of vaccination and CD4 T cells after COVID-19. As for the study in general: SARS-CoV-2 positivity in convalescent patients was established by nasal swab PCR; roughly nine had mild and one severe disease. Spike peptides, overlapping and drawn from SARS-CoV-2, HCoV-NL63, HCoV-OC43 and HCoV-229E, were used to stimulate cells. Study findings and constraints: Convalescent patients had a median about 90% of post-vaccine SARS-CoV-2-reactive clones that were detected only after vaccination, not before it.

This CDR3 region has 15 residues. The germline V gene has CDR1 MNHNS and CDR2 SASEGT. A note on this clonotype: Its specificity is not known. At one end the junction does not follow the germline gene, possibly because of a read error.

Sample treatment: approximately nine-day PBMC culture with coronavirus spike peptide pools or control peptides (ViraFEST assay). Sequencing of the DNA from cultured CD4+ T cells was carried out with the Oncomine TCR Beta short-read assay. In this case, cultured CD4+ T cells provided the extracted genomic DNA. TCRdb redid the calling of the PCR reads with MiXCR, one entry per CDR3 protein. The profile shows fewer than 5,000 distinct CDR3 sequences, about 20% of them singletons. Specimen: CD4+ T cells from blood, cultured in vitro. This sequence originates from a human donor who had recovered from COVID-19. The V and J genes are TRBV6-1 and TRBJ2-5; D uncertain. The CDR3 sequence is CASSLRIDIKETQCF. In DNA form, the CDR3 reads TGTGCCAGCAGTCTACGAATCGACATTAAAGAGACCCAGTGCTTC.